This T cell receptor beta chain derives from a study of T cell clonality in common variable immunodeficiency. Overall study results and limits: The cause of increased CVID clonality remains unclear without subpopulation sequencing. Common variable immunodeficiency TCR beta sequences reportedly had fewer deletions and N-nucleotide insertions.

Clones were read by immunoSEQ multiplex PCR, and TCRdb kept only the in-frame ones, dropping some. The sample shows about 33,000 clones, none of them appearing just once. Remarks on this clone: Its specificity is unknown. The read halts 3 residues ahead of the CDR3 end, with the missing end drawn from the germline J gene. Other DNA sequences in the sample encode the same CDR3.

The CVID group had more than 12 females and 29 males, mean age around 40. The CDR3 has 15 residues. Germline CDR1 is SGHTA and CDR2 is FQGNSA. V lost 5 bases, J lost 4 bases, and 18 bases lay in between. This rearrangement joins TRBV7-2 to TRBJ2-7, with D perhaps matching TRBD1 (5 bases). Sequenced material: peripheral blood mononuclear cells. The sequence derives from a human donor with common variable immunodeficiency. CDR3 bases read: TGTGCCAGCAGCCTGATCTCCCAGGGTGGGTACGAG. This translates into CASSLISQGGYE. The full CDR3 protein reads CASSLISQGGYEQYF.